This TCR beta chain was sequenced in a study of OX40 agonist ivuxolimab in advanced cancers. TCRdb's table, derived via immunoSEQ multiplex PCR, lists solely in-frame clones and lacks some. The sample holds some 81,000 clones, about 86% seen once. The TCR was taken from an adult with an advanced solid tumor such as melanoma, head and neck, liver or kidney cancer. The sample consisted of CD4+ or CD8+ T cells sorted from blood, taken in a trial of the OX40 agonist ivuxolimab.

The CDR3 DNA reads TGTGCCAGCAGTTTCCGGGACAGCTACAATTCACCCCTCCACTTT. Protein product: CASSFRDSYNSPLHF. V and J are TRBV6-6 and TRBJ1-6; TRBD1 aligns across 7 bases. Trimming took 4 bases from V and 7 from J; bases not matched to a gene: 7. The length of the CDR3 is 15 residues. Germline V gene sequence: CDR1 MNHNY, CDR2 SVGAGI (reference sequence).